This T cell receptor (beta chain) is drawn from a study of regulatory and conventional T cells in RAG deficiency (dated 2017 in TCRdb). For context, the study as a whole: To compare the diversity and composition of the repertoires of Treg, conventional CD4+ and CD8+ T cells between RAG-deficient patients and healthy controls, the study applied high-throughput TCR beta sequencing.

Results the study describes overall, beyond this receptor: Compared with controls, Omenn syndrome and CID/AS patients had around 92-fold fewer unique TCR beta sequences in Treg cells, but only around 10-fold fewer in the other subsets. For some subjects, some T-cell subset analyses were not performed. Sorted CD25-high CD127-low cells from Omenn syndrome patients may represent peripherally activated cells rather than bona fide Treg cells. Markedly lower Shannon entropy and higher Simpson indices were observed in RAG-deficient patients than in control T-cell subpopulations. All patient T-cell subsets had shorter CDR3 lengths; Omenn syndrome patients showed >80% Treg-Tconv repertoire overlap at nucleotide and amino acid level.

Library creation used the immunoSEQ multiplex PCR assay. Rearranged TCR beta chain products were amplified from genomic DNA of sorted T-cell subsets and sequenced. On the authors' methods: Shannon entropy and Simpson indices were used to measure how diverse the repertoire of productive TCR beta rearrangements was. Clonal expansion was assessed using the summed frequency of the 100 most abundant productive TCR beta clonotypes among total reads. The TRB repertoires were scored with a self-reactivity index that is based on amino acid usage at CDR3beta positions 6 and 7. Two-way ANOVA was used for repertoire analyses, while Student t or Mann-Whitney tests were used for flow cytometric analyses. TCRdb mirrors the immuneACCESS table, restricted to in-frame sequences. Some clones are absent from its copies; in checked studies, under half trace to an unresolved V gene, and the reason for the others is unknown. The DNA was the basis for D and trimming; V, J and clone size are from that table. This sample holds approximately 28,000 clones; about 95% were observed only once. The ten largest clones take up 0.15% to 0.2% of the sample.

The germline V gene yields SGHVS for CDR1 and FQNEAQ for CDR2. Measured from the cysteine to the phenylalanine, the CDR3 is 15 residues long. The DNA shown is the 45-base CDR3, in frame from base 1. V is shortened by 0 bases, J by 4 bases, and the region joining them spans 10 bases. In regard to this clone: What antigen it recognizes has not been identified. Base qualities are not provided; no much larger clone lies one nucleotide away.

Before genomic DNA was extracted, conventional CD4+ T cells were isolated from blood as CD25-low CD127-high cells. Repertoire analyses used fewer than ten healthy control donors as the comparison group. These data were also reused for a study on regulatory T cells. As noted in the second study: The multiplex PCR relied on 52 forward TRBV primers and 13 reverse TRBJ primers, and amplification bias was corrected through assay-based and computational methods. Patient repertoires showed restricted unique TRB V-J pairs and skewed V and J gene usage, most marked in regulatory T cells. Between CD3G-deficient patients and healthy controls, the study compared T-cell receptor beta repertoires in sorted regulatory T cells, conventional CD4+ T cells and CD8+ T cells. Ficoll density separation was used to isolate peripheral blood mononuclear cells. Rearranged TRB loci were amplified from genomic DNA by multiplex PCR within the immunoSEQ assay. TRB amplicons were sequenced on an Illumina HiSeq platform. Custom algorithms error-filtered the raw sequences and aligned them to reference gene sequences, after which the immunoSEQ online tools were used for analysis. Frequencies of productive and nonproductive TRB rearrangements were evaluated among both unique and total sequences. For group comparisons, t tests, Mann-Whitney tests or two-way ANOVA were performed in Prism software.

Rearrangement joined TRBV7-8 to TRBJ1-3; no D segment can be confidently identified. This TCR was recovered from a human donor in good health. The sequencing input was CD25- CD4+ T cells sorted from blood. This receptor has the CDR3 CASSLARSAGNTIYF. The sequenced DNA: TGTGCCAGCAGCTTAGCGCGGTCAGCCGGAAACACCATATATTTT.